The T cell receptor (beta chain) described here comes from a study of T cell responses to AZD1222 COVID-19 vaccine. This clone was counted between two and nine times. Its target is unknown. Overall study results and limits: Close to half of all spike-specific TCRs reportedly target regions of the variants that are unmutated. Baseline serology detected seropositivity in only six or seven AZD1222 recipients. There were vaccine-associated CD4 TCRs across spike, dominant at 160-218 and 743-854.

Germline values: CDR1 LGHNA, CDR2 YSLEER. V dropped 0 bases and J dropped 7 bases, with 13 bases sitting between them. This CDR3 is 16 amino acids long. Assay used: immunoSEQ multiplex PCR; TCRdb lists only in-frame clones, some missing. The sample yields roughly 130,000 clones, about 91% seen once. Sequenced here: peripheral blood, sampled on day 0 of AZD1222 vaccination. The source of this sequence is an adult in good health. This chain links TRBV4-3 with TRBJ1-6; possibly TRBD1 for D (5 bases). The CDR3 DNA sequence: TGCGCCAGCAGCCAAGATCCGGGGGTGGGGAATTCACCCCTCCACTTT. Translating it yields CASSQDPGVGNSPLHF.